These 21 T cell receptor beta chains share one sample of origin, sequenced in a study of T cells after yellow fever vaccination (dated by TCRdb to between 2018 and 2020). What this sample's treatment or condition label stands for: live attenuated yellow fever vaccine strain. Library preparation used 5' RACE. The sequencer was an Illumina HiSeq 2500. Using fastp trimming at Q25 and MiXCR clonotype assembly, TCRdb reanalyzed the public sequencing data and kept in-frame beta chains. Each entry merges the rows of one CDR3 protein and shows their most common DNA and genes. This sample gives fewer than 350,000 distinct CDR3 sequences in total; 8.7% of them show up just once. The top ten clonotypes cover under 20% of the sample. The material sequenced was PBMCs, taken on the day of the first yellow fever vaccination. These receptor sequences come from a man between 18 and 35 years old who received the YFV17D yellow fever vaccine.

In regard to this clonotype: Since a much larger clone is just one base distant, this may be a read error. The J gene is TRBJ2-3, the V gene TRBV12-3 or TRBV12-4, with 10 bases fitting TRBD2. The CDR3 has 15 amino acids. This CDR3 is CASSWTSGPADTLYF. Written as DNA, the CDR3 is TGTGCCAGCAGCTGGACTAGCGGACCCGCAGATACGCTGTATTTT.

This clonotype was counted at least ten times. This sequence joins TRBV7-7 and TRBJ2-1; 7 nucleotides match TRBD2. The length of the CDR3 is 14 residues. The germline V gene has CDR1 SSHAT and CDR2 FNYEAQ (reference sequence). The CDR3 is CATSPGEGYNEQFF. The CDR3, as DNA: TGTGCTACCTCCCCCGGGGAGGGATACAATGAGCAGTTCTTC. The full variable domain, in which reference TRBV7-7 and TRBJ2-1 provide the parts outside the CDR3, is GAGVSQSPRYKVTKRGQDVTLRCDPISSHATLYWYQQALGQGPEFLTYFNYEAQPDKSGLPSDRFSAERPEGSISTLTIQRTEQRDSAMYRCATSPGEGYNEQFFGPGTRLTVL.

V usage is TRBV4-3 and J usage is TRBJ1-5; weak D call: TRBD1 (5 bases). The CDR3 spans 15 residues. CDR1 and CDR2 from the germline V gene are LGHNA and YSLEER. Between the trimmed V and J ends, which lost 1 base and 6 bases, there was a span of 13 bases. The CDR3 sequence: CASSQGGGDGQPQHF. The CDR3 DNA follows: TGCGCCAGCAGCCAAGGAGGAGGGGACGGTCAGCCCCAGCATTTT.

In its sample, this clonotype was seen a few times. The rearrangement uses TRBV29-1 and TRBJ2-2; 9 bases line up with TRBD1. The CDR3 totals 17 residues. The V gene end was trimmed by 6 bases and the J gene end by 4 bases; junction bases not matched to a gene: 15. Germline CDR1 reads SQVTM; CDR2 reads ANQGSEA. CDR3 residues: CSVSPGQGTSGTGELFF. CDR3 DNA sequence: TGCAGCGTGTCGCCGGGACAGGGCACGTCAGGCACCGGGGAGCTGTTTTTT.

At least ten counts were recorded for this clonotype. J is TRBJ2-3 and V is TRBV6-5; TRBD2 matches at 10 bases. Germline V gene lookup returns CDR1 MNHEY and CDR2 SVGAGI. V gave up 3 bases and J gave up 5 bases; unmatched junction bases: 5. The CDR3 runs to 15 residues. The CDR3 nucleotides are TGTGCCAGCAGTTATCAAGCGGGGGGGCGAGATACGCAGTATTTT. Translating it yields CASSYQAGGRDTQYF.

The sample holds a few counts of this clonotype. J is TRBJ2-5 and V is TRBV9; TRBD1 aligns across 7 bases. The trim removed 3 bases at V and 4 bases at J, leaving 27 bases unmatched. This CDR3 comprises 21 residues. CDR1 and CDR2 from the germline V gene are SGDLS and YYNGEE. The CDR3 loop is CASSANPSRQGRLGARETQYF. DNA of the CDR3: TGTGCCAGCAGCGCGAACCCCTCCCGACAGGGACGGTTGGGGGCCAGAGAGACCCAGTACTTC. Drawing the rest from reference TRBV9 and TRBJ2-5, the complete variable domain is DSGVTQTPKHLITATGQRVTLRCSPRSGDLSVYWYQQSLDQGLQFLIQYYNGEERAKGNILERFSAQQFPDLHSELNLSSLELGDSALYFCASSANPSRQGRLGARETQYFGPGTRLLVL.

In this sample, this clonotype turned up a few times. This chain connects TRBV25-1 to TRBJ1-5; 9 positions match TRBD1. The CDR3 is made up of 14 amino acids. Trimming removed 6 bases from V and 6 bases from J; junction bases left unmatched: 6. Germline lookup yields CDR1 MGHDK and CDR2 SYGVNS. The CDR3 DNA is TGTGCCAGCAGGGGACAGGGAAAGGGTCAGCCCCAGCATTTT. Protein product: CASRGQGKGQPQHF.

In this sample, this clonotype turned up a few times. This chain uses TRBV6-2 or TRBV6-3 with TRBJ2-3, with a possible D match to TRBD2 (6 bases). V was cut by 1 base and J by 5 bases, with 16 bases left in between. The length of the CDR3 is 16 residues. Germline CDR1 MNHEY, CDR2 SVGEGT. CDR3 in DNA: TGTGCCAGCAGTTACTTACAGTACACGGGAGAAGATACGCAGTATTTT. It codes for CASSYLQYTGEDTQYF.

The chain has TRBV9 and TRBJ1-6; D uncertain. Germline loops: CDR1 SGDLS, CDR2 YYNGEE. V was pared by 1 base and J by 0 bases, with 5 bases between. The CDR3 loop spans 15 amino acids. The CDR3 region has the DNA TGTGCCAGCAGCGTAAAAGGCTCCTATAATTCACCCCTCCACTTT. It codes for CASSVKGSYNSPLHF.

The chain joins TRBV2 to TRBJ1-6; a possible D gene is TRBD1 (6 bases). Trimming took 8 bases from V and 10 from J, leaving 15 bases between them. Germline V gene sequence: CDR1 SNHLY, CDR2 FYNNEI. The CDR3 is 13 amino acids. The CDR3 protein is CASLRGQDSPLHF. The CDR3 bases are TGTGCCAGCCTCAGGGGCCAGGACTCACCCCTCCACTTT.

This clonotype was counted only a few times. CDR3 DNA sequence: TGTGCCACCAGTGATTTCCGCAACTCGAACACCGGGGAGCTGTTTTTT. Protein sequence: CATSDFRNSNTGELFF. The V call is TRBV24-1, the J call TRBJ2-2; D not certain. V was cut by 1 base and J by 0 bases, with 8 bases left in between. Germline assignment: CDR1 KGHDR and CDR2 SFDVKD. This CDR3 comprises 16 residues.

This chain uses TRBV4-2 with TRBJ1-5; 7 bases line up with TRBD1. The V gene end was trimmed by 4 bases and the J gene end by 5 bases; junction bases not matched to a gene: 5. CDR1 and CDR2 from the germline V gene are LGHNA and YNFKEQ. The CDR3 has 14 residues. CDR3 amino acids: CASSLTGVHQPQHF. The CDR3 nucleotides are TGTGCCAGCAGCCTAACAGGGGTGCATCAGCCCCAGCATTTT.

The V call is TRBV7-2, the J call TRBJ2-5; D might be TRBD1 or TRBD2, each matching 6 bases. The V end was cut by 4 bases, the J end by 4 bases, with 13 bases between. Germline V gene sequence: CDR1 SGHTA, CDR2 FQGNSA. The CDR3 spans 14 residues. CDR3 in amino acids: CASSSWGATETQYF. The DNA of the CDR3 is TGTGCCAGCAGCTCATGGGGGGCGACAGAGACCCAGTACTTC.

This CDR3 is CASSRRWQQETQYF. The CDR3 DNA is TGTGCCAGCAGTCGCCGGTGGCAACAAGAGACCCAGTACTTC. This sequence joins TRBV6-5 and TRBJ2-5, with D unclear. The CDR3 is made up of 14 amino acids. Germline lookup yields CDR1 MNHEY and CDR2 SVGAGI. V was pared by 5 bases and J by 2 bases, with 12 bases between.

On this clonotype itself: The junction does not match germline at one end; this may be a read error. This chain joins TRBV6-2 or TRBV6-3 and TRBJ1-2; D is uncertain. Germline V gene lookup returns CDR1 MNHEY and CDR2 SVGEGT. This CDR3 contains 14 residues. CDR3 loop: CASSYYGLNYGFTF. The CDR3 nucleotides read TGTGCCAGCAGTTACTACGGCCTAAACTATGGCTTCACCTTC.

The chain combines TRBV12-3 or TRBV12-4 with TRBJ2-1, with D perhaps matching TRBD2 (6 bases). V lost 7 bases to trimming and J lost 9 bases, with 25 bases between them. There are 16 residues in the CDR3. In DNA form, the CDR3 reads TGTGCCAGCACCCCCCCGGGGGAACCGGTGAAGGCTGAGCAGTTCTTC. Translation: CASTPPGEPVKAEQFF.

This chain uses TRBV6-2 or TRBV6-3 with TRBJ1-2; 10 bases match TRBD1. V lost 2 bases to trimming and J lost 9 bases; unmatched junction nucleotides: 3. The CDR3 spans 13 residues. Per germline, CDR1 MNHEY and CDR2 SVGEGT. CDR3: CASSYPGQGSYTF. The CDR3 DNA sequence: TGTGCCAGCAGTTACCCGGGACAGGGGAGCTACACCTTC.

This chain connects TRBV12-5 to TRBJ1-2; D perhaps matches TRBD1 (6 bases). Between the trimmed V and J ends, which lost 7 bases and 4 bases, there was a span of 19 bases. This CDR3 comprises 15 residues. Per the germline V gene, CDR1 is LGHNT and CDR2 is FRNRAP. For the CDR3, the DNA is TGTGCTAGTGCCCCCCCAGGAGGGGGGGCCTATGGCTACACCTTC. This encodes CASAPPGGGAYGYTF.

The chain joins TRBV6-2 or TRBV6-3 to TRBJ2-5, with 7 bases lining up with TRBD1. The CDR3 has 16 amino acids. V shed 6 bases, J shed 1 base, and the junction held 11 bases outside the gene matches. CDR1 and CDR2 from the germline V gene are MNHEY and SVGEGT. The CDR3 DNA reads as TGTGCCAGCAGCCCCCGAGGGACAGACCTCCAAGAGACCCAGTACTTC. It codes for CASSPRGTDLQETQYF.

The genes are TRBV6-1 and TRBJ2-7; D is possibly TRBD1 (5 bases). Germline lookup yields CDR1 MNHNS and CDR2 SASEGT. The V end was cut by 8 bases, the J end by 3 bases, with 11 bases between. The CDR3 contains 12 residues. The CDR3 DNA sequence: TGTGCCAGCTGCGAGCAGGGCTACGAGCAGTACTTC. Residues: CASCEQGYEQYF.

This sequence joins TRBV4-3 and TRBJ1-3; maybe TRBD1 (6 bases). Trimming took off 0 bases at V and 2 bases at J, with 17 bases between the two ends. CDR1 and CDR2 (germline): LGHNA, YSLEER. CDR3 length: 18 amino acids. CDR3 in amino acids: CASSQDGDRQVAGNTIYF. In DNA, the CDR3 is TGCGCCAGCAGCCAAGACGGAGATAGACAGGTCGCTGGAAACACCATATATTTT.